The 7 T cell receptor beta chains below come from one sample, sequenced in a study of T cells after yellow fever vaccination. TCRdb passed the 5' RACE reads through MiXCR, listing each CDR3 protein once. The sample includes about 85,000 distinct CDR3 sequences, about an eighth of them seen just once. Sequenced here: CD8+ T cells not binding an NS4B(214-222) dextramer, sorted from PBMCs, sampled 21 days after the first yellow fever vaccination. Receptors were obtained from a man aged 18 to 29 who received the YFV17D yellow fever vaccine.

The chain recombines TRBV6-5 with TRBJ1-1; D is uncertain. The V gene lost 0 bases and the J gene lost 0 bases, with 5 bases spanning the gap. The CDR3 sequence is 14 residues long. The germline CDR1 and CDR2 sequences are MNHEY and SVGAGI. In nucleotides, the CDR3 is TGTGCCAGCAGTTACTCCAGCATGAACACTGAAGCTTTCTTT. Residues: CASSYSSMNTEAFF.

The V call is TRBV20-1, the J call TRBJ2-4; 10 nucleotides match TRBD2. This CDR3 spans 18 amino acids. The trim removed 3 bases at V and 0 bases at J, leaving 11 bases unmatched. From germline, CDR1 is DFQATT and CDR2 SNEGSKA (reference sequence). The CDR3 sequence: CSASPLAGETLAKNIQYF. The CDR3 DNA follows: TGCAGTGCTAGCCCCCTAGCGGGGGAGACCCTAGCCAAAAACATTCAGTACTTC.

This clonotype showed up just a few times. The CDR3 is CASSPSGGPRNEQFF. The CDR3 DNA is TGTGCCAGCAGCCCAAGCGGGGGCCCCCGCAATGAGCAGTTCTTC. The chain employs TRBV5-4 and TRBJ2-1; 8 bases line up with TRBD2. Germline-derived CDR1 and CDR2 are SGHNT and YYREEE (reference sequence). Trimming removed 4 bases from V and 6 bases from J; junction bases left unmatched: 9. This CDR3 region has 15 residues. Full variable domain (missing parts from reference TRBV5-4 and TRBJ2-1): ETGVTQSPTHLIKTRGQQVTLRCSSQSGHNTVSWYQQALGQGPQFIFQYYREEENGRGNFPPRFSGLQFPNYSSELNVNALELDDSALYLCASSPSGGPRNEQFFGPGTRLTVL.

The chain couples TRBV18 to TRBJ2-4; the D is unclear. The CDR3 loop spans 15 amino acids. The germline V and J ends were trimmed by 2 bases and 9 bases, with 17 bases remaining between them. Germline-derived CDR1 and CDR2 are KGHSH and LQKENI. Here the CDR3 DNA reads TGTGCCAGCTCACCAAGTGAGGCAGGCCCTAGCATTCAGTACTTC. Translation: CASSPSEAGPSIQYF.

The rearrangement uses TRBV28 and TRBJ2-1; D not resolved. This CDR3 has 13 residues. V lost 8 bases and J 3 bases, leaving 11 bases between the germline ends. From germline, CDR1 is MDHEN and CDR2 SYDVKM. The CDR3 sequence is CASVRGYYNEQFF. The CDR3, as DNA: TGTGCCAGCGTCCGCGGCTACTACAATGAGCAGTTCTTC.

V usage is TRBV7-9 and J usage is TRBJ2-1; a possible D gene is TRBD2 (6 bases). Germline-derived CDR1 and CDR2 are SEHNR and FQNEAQ (reference sequence). The V end was cut by 5 bases, the J end by 4 bases, with 15 bases between. The CDR3 is 15 residues long. CDR3 residues: CASSPSTGGYNEQFF. CDR3 in DNA: TGTGCCAGCAGCCCCTCTACCGGGGGATACAATGAGCAGTTCTTC. Together with reference TRBV7-9 and TRBJ2-1, the CDR3 gives the full variable domain: DTGVSQNPRHKITKRGQNVTFRCDPISEHNRLYWYRQTLGQGPEFLTYFQNEAQLEKSRLLSDRFSAERPKGSFSTLEIQRTEQGDSAMYLCASSPSTGGYNEQFFGPGTRLTVL.

This clonotype was seen only once. The V call is TRBV5-5, the J call TRBJ1-2; D gene unclear. CDR3 length equals 14 residues. The germline V gene encodes CDR1 SGHKS and CDR2 YYEKEE (reference sequence). With 2 bases removed from V and 6 bases from J, the gap between germline ends came to 14 bases. The CDR3 coding sequence is TGTGCCAGCAGCTTTTCTGTTAATATCGATGGCTACACCTTC. It translates to CASSFSVNIDGYTF.